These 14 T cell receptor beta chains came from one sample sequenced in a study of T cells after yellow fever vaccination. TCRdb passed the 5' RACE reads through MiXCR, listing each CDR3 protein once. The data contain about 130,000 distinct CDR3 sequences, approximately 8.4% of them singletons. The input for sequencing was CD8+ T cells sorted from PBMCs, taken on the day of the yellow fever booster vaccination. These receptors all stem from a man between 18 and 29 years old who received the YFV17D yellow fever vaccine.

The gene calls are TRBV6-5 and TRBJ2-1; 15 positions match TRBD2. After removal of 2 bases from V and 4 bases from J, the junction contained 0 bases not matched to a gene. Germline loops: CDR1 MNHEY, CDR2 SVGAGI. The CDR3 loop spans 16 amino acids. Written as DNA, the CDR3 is TGTGCCAGCAGTTACGGGACTAGCGGGGGGTACAATGAGCAGTTCTTC. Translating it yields CASSYGTSGGYNEQFF.

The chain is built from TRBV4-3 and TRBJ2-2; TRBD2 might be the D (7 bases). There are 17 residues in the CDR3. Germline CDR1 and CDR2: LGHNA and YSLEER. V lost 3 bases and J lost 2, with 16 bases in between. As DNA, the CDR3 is TGCGCCAGCAGCCAGGCCGGGGAGGGGGAAAACACCGGGGAGCTGTTTTTT. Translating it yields CASSQAGEGENTGELFF.

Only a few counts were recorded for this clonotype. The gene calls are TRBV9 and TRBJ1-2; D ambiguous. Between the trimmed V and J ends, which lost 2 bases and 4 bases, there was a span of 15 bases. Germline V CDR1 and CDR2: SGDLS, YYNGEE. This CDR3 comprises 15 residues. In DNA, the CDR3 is TGTGCCAGCAGCGTTGAAGGCGGGCGCACCTATGGCTACACCTTC. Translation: CASSVEGGRTYGYTF.

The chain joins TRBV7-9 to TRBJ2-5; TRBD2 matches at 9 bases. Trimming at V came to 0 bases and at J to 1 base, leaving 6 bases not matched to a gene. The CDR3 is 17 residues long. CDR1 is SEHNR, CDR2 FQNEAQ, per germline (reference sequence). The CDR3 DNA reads TGTGCCAGCAGCTTAGCGCTGGCGGGGGGGGGCCAAGAGACCCAGTACTTC. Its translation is CASSLALAGGGQETQYF.

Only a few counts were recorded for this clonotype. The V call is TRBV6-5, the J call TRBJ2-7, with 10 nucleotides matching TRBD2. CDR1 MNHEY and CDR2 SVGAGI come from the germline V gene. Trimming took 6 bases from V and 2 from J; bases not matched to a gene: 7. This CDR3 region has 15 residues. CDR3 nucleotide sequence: TGTGCCAGCAGCCCCACTAGCGGGGTAACCTACGAGCAGTACGTC. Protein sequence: CASSPTSGVTYEQYV.

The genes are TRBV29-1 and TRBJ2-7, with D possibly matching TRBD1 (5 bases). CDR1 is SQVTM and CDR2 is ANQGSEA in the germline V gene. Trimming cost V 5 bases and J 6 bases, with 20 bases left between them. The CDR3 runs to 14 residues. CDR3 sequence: CSVNDLGLGPEQYF. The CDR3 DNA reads TGCAGCGTTAATGACTTAGGTCTGGGGCCCGAGCAGTACTTC.

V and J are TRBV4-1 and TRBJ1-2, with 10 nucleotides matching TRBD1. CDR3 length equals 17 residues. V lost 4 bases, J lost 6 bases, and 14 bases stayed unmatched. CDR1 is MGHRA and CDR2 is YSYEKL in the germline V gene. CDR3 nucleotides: TGCGCCAGCAGCCCCCAGCGAGGGACAGGGGACTCAAATGGCTACACCTTC. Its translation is CASSPQRGTGDSNGYTF.

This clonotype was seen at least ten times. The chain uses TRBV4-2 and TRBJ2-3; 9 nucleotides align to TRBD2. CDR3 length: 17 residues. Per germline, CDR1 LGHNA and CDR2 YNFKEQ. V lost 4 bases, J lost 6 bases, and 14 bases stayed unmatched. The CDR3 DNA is TGTGCCAGCAGCCCCCGAGGAGCGGGGGGCTTCACCGATACGCAGTATTTT. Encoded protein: CASSPRGAGGFTDTQYF.

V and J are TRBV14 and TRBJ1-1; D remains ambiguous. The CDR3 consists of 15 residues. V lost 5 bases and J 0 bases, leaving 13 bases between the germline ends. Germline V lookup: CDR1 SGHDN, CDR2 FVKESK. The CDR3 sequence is CASSFFPLLNTEAFF. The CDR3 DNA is TGTGCCAGCAGCTTTTTCCCCTTATTGAACACTGAAGCTTTCTTT.

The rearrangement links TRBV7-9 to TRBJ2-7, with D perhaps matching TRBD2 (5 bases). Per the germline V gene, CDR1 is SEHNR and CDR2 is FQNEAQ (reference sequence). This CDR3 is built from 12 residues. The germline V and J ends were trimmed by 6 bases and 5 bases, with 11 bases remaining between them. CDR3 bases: TGTGCCAGCAGTCGCTCCGGGGACGAGCAGTACTTC. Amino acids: CASSRSGDEQYF.

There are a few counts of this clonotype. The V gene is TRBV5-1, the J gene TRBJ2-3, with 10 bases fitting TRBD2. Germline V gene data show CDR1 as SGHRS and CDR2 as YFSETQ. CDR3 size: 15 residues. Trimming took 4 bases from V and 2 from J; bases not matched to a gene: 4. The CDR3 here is CASSLAGVATDTQYF. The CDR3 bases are TGCGCCAGCAGCCTAGCGGGGGTAGCCACAGATACGCAGTATTTT. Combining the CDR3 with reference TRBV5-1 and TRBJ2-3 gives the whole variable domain KAGVTQTPRYLIKTRGQQVTLSCSPISGHRSVSWYQQTPGQGLQFLFEYFSETQRNKGNFPGRFSGRQFSNSRSEMNVSTLELGDSALYLCASSLAGVATDTQYFGPGTRLTVL.

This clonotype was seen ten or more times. The CDR3 region is CASRGYETDTQYF. The CDR3 bases are TGTGCCAGCAGGGGGTACGAGACAGATACGCAGTATTTT. The V and J genes are TRBV19 and TRBJ2-3; 7 bases are a match to TRBD1. The V segment lost 9 bases and the J segment 3 bases; nucleotides outside the gene matches: 6. Germline V gene lookup returns CDR1 LNHDA and CDR2 SQIVND (reference sequence). This CDR3 is 13 amino acids long.

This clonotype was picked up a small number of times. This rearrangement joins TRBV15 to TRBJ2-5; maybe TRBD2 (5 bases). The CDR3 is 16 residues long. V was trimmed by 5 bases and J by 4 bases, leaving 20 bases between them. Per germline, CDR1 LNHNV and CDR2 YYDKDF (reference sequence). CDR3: CATSPYGEQDRETQYF. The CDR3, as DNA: TGTGCCACCAGCCCGTACGGGGAACAAGATCGAGAGACCCAGTACTTC. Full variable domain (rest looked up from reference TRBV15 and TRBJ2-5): DAMVIQNPRYQVTQFGKPVTLSCSQTLNHNVMYWYQQKSSQAPKLLFHYYDKDFNNEADTPDNFQSRRPNTSFCFLDIRSPGLGDTAMYLCATSPYGEQDRETQYFGPGTRLLVL.

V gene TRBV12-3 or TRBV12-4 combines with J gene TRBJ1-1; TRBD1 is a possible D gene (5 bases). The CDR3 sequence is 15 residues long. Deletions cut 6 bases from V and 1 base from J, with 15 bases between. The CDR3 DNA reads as TGTGCCAGCAGGGGAAACAGAGGGACGAACACTGAAGCTTTCTTT. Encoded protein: CASRGNRGTNTEAFF.